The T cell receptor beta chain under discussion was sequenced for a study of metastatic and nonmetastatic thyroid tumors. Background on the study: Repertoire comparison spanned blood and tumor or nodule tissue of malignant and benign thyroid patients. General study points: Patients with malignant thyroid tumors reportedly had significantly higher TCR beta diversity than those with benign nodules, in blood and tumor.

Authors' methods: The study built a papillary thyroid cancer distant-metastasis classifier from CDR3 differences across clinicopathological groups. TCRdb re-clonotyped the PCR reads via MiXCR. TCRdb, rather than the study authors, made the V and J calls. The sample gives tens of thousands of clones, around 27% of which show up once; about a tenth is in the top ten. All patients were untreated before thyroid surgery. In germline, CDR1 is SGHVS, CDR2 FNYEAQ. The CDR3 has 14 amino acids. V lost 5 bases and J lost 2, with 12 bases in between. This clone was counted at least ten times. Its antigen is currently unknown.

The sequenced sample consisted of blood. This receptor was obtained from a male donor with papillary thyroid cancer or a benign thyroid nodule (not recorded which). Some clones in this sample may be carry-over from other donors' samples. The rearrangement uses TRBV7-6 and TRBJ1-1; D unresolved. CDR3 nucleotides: TGTGCCAGCAGCCCCGGACTATTTAACACTGAAGCTTTCTTT. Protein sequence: CASSPGLFNTEAFF. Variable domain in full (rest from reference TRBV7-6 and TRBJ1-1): GAGVSQSPRYKVTKRGQDVALRCDPISGHVSLYWYRQALGQGPEFLTYFNYEAQQDKSGLPNDRFSAERPEGSISTLTIQRTEQRDSAMYRCASSPGLFNTEAFFGQGTRLTVV.